This TCR beta chain was documented in a study of T cells in Graves' hyperthyroidism and ophthalmopathy. This clonotype was counted many times. From RNA transcripts, TCR beta CDR3 regions were amplified. During a first-round RT-PCR of the TCR CDR3, the HTBI primer set was used. TCRdb analysed the multiplex PCR reads with MiXCR anew, one entry per CDR3 protein. The sample lists under 400,000 distinct CDR3 sequences; 14% were seen once. The CDR3 length is 14 residues. In germline, CDR1 is SGHRS, CDR2 YFSETQ. The junction had 6 bases not matched to a gene; V was cut back by 4 bases and J by 7 bases. V gene TRBV5-1 combines with J gene TRBJ1-2, with 11 bases lining up with TRBD1. The source is a woman aged 60-70 years with Graves' hyperthyroidism. Sequencing input: blood. The DNA of the CDR3 is TGCGCCAGCAGCCAGGTCGGGACAGGGGGTGGCTACACCTTC. It is translated as CASSQVGTGGGYTF.